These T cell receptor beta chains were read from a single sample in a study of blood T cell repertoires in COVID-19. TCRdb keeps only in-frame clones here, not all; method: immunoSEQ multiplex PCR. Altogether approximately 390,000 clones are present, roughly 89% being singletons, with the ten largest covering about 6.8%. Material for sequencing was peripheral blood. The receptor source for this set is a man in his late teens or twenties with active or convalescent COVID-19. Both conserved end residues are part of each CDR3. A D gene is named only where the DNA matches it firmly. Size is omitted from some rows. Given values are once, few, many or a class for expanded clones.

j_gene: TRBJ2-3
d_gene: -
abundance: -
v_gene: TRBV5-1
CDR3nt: TGCGCCAGCAGCTTGGATCTAGCAAGCACAGATACGCAGTATTTT
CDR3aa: CASSLDLASTDTQYF

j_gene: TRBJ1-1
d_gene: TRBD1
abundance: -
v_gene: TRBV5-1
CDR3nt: TGCGCCAGCAGCCGCGGGACAGCAGCTTTAACTTACACTGAAGCTTTCTTT
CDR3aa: CASSRGTAALTYTEAFF

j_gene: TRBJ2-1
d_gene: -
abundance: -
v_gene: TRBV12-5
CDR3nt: TGTGCTAGTGGTTATGGGGGCCCCTACAATGAGCAGTTCTTC
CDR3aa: CASGYGGPYNEQFF

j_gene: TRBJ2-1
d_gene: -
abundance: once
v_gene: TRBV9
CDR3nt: TGTGCCAGCACCGCTGGGGGCCTTTCCCTCAATGAGCAGTTCTTC
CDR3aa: CASTAGGLSLNEQFF

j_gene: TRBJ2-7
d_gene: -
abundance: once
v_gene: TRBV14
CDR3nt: TGTGCCAGCAGCTCAGGTGGAGGGACCTACGAGCAGTACTTC
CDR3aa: CASSSGGGTYEQYF

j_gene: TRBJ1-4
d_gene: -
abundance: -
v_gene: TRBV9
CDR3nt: TGTGCCAGCAGCGTAGCTCAGGGTCGGCAGGAAAAACTGTTTTTT
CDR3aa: CASSVAQGRQEKLFF

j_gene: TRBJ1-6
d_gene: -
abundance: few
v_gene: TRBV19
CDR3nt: TGTGCCAGTAGTCCAACAGGGTTCGGATCACCCCTCCACTTT
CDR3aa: CASSPTGFGSPLHF

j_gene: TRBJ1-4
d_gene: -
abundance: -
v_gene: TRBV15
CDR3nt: TGTGCCACCAGCAGAGAGCACAGGGATGAAAAACTGTTTTTT
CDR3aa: CATSREHRDEKLFF

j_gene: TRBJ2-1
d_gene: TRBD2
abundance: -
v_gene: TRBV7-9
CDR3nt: TGTGCCAGCAGCCCCGGACTAGCGGGATCCAATGAGCAGTTCTTC
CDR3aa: CASSPGLAGSNEQFF

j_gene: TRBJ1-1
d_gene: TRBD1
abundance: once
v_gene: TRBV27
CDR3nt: TGTGCCAGCAGTACCTACACGACAGGGAACATGAACACTGAAGCTTTCTTT
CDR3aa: CASSTYTTGNMNTEAFF

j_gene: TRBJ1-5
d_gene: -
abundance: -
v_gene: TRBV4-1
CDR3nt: TGCGCCCCCAGCCAACCAGGTTCACGGCAGCCCCAGCATTTT
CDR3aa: CAPSQPGSRQPQHF

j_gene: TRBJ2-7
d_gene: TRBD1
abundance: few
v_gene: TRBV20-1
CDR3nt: TGCAGTGCTAGTGCCGGGACAGGGCCACGCTCCTACGAGCAGTACTTC
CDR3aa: CSASAGTGPRSYEQYF

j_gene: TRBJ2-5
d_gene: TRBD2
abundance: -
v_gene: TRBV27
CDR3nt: TGTGCCAGCAGTCCACTAGCGGGGGGCTTTTTACAAGAGACCCAGTACTTC
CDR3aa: CASSPLAGGFLQETQYF

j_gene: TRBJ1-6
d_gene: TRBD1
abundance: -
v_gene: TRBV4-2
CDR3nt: TGTGCCAGCAGCCAAGTCCCGGGACAGGGGACGTTATTT
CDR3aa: CASSQVPGQGTLF

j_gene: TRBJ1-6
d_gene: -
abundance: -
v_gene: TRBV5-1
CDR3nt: TGCGCCAGCAGCTTGGTTTCAGGGGAGAATAATTCACCCCTCCACTTT
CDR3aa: CASSLVSGENNSPLHF

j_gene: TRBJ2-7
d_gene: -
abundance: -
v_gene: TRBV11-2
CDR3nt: TGTGCCAGCAGTTACCTAACCTACGAGCAGTACTTC
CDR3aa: CASSYLTYEQYF

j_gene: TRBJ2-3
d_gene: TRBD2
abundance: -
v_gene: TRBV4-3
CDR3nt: TGCGCCAGCAGCCAAGATAAATCGTCACTAGCGACGCAGTATTTT
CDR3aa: CASSQDKSSLATQYF

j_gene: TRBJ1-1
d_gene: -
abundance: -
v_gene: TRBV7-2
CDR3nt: TGTGCCAGCAGCCTATTTAAGGAGGGTGAAGCTTTCTTT
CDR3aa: CASSLFKEGEAFF